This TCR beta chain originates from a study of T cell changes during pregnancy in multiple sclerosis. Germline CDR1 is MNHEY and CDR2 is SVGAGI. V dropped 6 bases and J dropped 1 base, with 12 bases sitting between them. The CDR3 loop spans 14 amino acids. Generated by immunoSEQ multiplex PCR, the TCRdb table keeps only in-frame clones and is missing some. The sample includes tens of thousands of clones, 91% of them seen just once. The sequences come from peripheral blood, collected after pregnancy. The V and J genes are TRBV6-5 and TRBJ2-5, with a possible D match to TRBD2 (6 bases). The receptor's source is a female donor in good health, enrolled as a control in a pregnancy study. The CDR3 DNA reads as TGTGCCAGCAGACCCCGGGGACTCCAAGAGACCCAGTACTTC. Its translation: CASRPRGLQETQYF.